The 22 T cell receptor beta chains below all came from one sample that was sequenced in a study of blood T cell repertoires in COVID-19. The table came from immunoSEQ multiplex PCR; TCRdb's copy has only in-frame clones and leaves some out. The sample comprises roughly 430,000 clones, roughly 84% of which are singletons, and about 1.4% rests with the top ten. Source material: PBMCs or T cells enriched from blood (not recorded which). The receptors here all came from a young woman who had been exposed to COVID-19.

This clone was seen a single time. This chain joins TRBV30 and TRBJ1-3, with 7 bases aligning to TRBD1. The CDR3 is 13 amino acids. V gave up 2 bases and J gave up 5 bases; unmatched junction bases: 3. CDR1 and CDR2 from the germline V gene are GTSNPN and SVGIG (reference sequence). The DNA for the CDR3 is TGTGCCTGGAGTAGGACAGGACGAAACACCATATATTTT. Translated, it gives CAWSRTGRNTIYF.

The chain links TRBV7-9 to TRBJ1-2; possible D gene TRBD1, 5 bases. The CDR3 covers 12 residues. V was trimmed by 7 bases and J by 5 bases, leaving 11 bases between them. Germline-derived CDR1 and CDR2 are SEHNR and FQNEAQ (reference sequence). CDR3 coding DNA: TGTGCCAGCACCCCGACAGTATATGGCTACACCTTC. Amino acids: CASTPTVYGYTF.

This chain connects TRBV5-1 to TRBJ1-4, with a weak D call TRBD1 (6 bases). V was clipped by 3 bases and J by 7 bases, with 19 bases between them. The CDR3 runs to 16 residues. Germline V gene data show CDR1 as SGHRS and CDR2 as YFSETQ. The CDR3 nucleotides read TGCGCCAGCAGCTCGGGGGGCCAAGGGTCTTCTGAAAAACTGTTTTTT. Its translation is CASSSGGQGSSEKLFF.

The CDR3 coding sequence is TGTGCCAGCATGACCTTAAGGGGGCAATATGGCTACACCTTC. Its translation is CASMTLRGQYGYTF. This rearrangement joins TRBV6-5 to TRBJ1-2; 7 positions match TRBD1. Per the germline V gene, CDR1 is MNHEY and CDR2 is SVGAGI. This CDR3 is 14 amino acids long. V trimming: 7 bases; J trimming: 5 bases; junction bases outside the gene matches: 10.

As to this clone: This sample also contains other DNA sequences that code for the same CDR3. V and J are TRBV27 and TRBJ2-3, with TRBD1 identical over 7 bases. The germline V gene encodes CDR1 MNHEY and CDR2 SMNVEV (reference sequence). Losses at the gene ends were 5 bases for V and 3 bases for J; bases not matched to a gene: 5. The CDR3 spans 14 residues. The CDR3 spells CASSRDRGTDTQYF. The DNA of the CDR3 is TGTGCCAGCAGTCGGGACAGAGGGACAGATACGCAGTATTTT.

The V call is TRBV29-1, the J call TRBJ2-7; D is unclear. The CDR3 contains 11 residues. Trimming pared 0 bases from V and 5 bases from J, leaving 5 bases between. The germline gives CDR1 SQVTM, CDR2 ANQGSEA. Here the CDR3 reads CSVEDLNEQYF. The CDR3, as DNA: TGCAGCGTTGAAGATCTAAACGAGCAGTACTTC.

This sequence joins TRBV5-1 and TRBJ2-5; 10 bases are a match to TRBD2. The germline CDR1 and CDR2 sequences are SGHRS and YFSETQ. V lost 4 bases, J lost 4 bases, and 1 base stayed unmatched. This CDR3 has 13 amino acids. The CDR3 reads CASSRLAGETQYF. The CDR3 bases are TGCGCCAGCAGCCGACTAGCGGGAGAGACCCAGTACTTC.

This sequence joins TRBV2 and TRBJ1-2, with 8 bases identical to TRBD1. This CDR3 region has 16 residues. Germline assignment: CDR1 SNHLY and CDR2 FYNNEI. With V trimmed by 8 bases and J by 8 bases, 19 bases remained unmatched. The CDR3 DNA follows: TGTGCCAGCGTCGGACAGGGCGAGGCAGACAGAAAGGGCTACACCTTC. Its translation: CASVGQGEADRKGYTF.

The V gene is TRBV7-9, the J gene TRBJ2-7, with 11 positions matching TRBD2. CDR1 and CDR2 (germline): SEHNR, FQNEAQ (reference sequence). V gave up 6 bases and J gave up 4 bases; unmatched junction bases: 8. The CDR3 consists of 15 residues. The CDR3 protein is CASRQGTSGNYEQYF. In nucleotides, the CDR3 is TGTGCCAGCAGACAGGGGACTAGCGGAAATTACGAGCAGTACTTC.

The gene calls are TRBV6-5 and TRBJ1-5, with D maybe TRBD1 (6 bases). CDR1 is MNHEY, CDR2 SVGAGI, per germline. The CDR3 totals 14 residues. V gave up 7 bases and J gave up 3 bases, with 13 bases separating them. The CDR3 loop reads CASNEGTNNQPQHF. CDR3 in DNA: TGTGCCAGCAACGAAGGGACAAACAATCAGCCCCAGCATTTT.

V and J are TRBV2 and TRBJ2-7, with 7 nucleotides matching TRBD1. V lost 5 bases to trimming and J lost 0 bases; unmatched junction nucleotides: 13. Germline CDR1 reads SNHLY; CDR2 reads FYNNEI. The CDR3 length is 17 residues. CDR3 DNA: TGTGCCAGCAGTCTTGGAAGGGGGCTAACCCGCTCCTACGAGCAGTACTTC. As protein: CASSLGRGLTRSYEQYF.

In nucleotides, the CDR3 is TGCGCCAGCAGTTTGGCAGGGAATTCACCCCTCCACTTT. Protein product: CASSLAGNSPLHF. The chain couples TRBV10-2 to TRBJ1-6; D may be TRBD1 (5 bases). Germline CDR1 reads WSHSY; CDR2 reads SAAADI. The CDR3 is 13 residues long. Deletions cut 5 bases from V and 7 bases from J, with 9 bases between.

This clone was observed a single time. V is TRBV4-2 and J is TRBJ1-5, with D unresolved. The CDR3 sequence is 16 residues long. V was clipped by 1 base and J by 0 bases, with 10 bases between them. Germline loops: CDR1 LGHNA, CDR2 YNFKEQ. CDR3: CASSQVDIYSNQPQHF. For the CDR3, the DNA is TGTGCCAGCAGCCAAGTAGACATTTATAGCAATCAGCCCCAGCATTTT.

In its sample, this clone was seen a few times. The V and J genes are TRBV5-1 and TRBJ2-1; 12 bases match TRBD1. Germline V lookup: CDR1 SGHRS, CDR2 YFSETQ. V was pared by 4 bases and J by 3 bases, with 23 bases of the junction left unmatched. The CDR3 runs 22 residues. The CDR3 spells CASSHSLRGTGGADSGYNEQFF. CDR3 in DNA: TGCGCCAGCAGCCATTCGCTTAGGGGGACAGGGGGCGCCGATTCGGGCTACAATGAGCAGTTCTTC.

The rearrangement links TRBV9 to TRBJ2-5, with D possibly being TRBD2 (5 bases). Germline V gene data show CDR1 as SGDLS and CDR2 as YYNGEE. Trimming stripped 2 bases from V and 1 base from J, with 15 bases between. This CDR3 has 16 residues. CDR3 protein: CASSVLGGEFQETQYF. The CDR3 DNA reads TGTGCCAGCAGCGTTTTGGGTGGGGAGTTCCAAGAGACCCAGTACTTC.

The genes are TRBV4-1 and TRBJ1-6; the D is unclear. The germline V and J ends were trimmed by 0 bases and 6 bases, with 9 bases remaining between them. The CDR3 is 15 amino acids. CDR1 MGHRA and CDR2 YSYEKL come from the germline V gene. CDR3 DNA sequence: TGCGCCAGCAGCCAAGAAATACAGATTAATTCACCCCTCCACTTT. Residues: CASSQEIQINSPLHF.

The J gene is TRBJ2-7, the V gene TRBV19, with 11 bases matching TRBD1. The germline CDR1 and CDR2 sequences are LNHDA and SQIVND (reference sequence). Trimming took 4 bases from V and 4 from J; bases not matched to a gene: 3. This CDR3 has 14 residues. CDR3 loop: CASSRGQGAYEQYF. The CDR3 DNA sequence: TGTGCCAGTAGTAGAGGACAGGGGGCGTACGAGCAGTACTTC.

The chain employs TRBV29-1 and TRBJ2-1; D uncertain. This CDR3 is 11 amino acids long. Germline values: CDR1 SQVTM, CDR2 ANQGSEA. Trimming left V 4 bases short and J 10 bases short, with 11 bases between. Here the CDR3 DNA reads TGCAGCGTTGTAAGTCTATCGGAGCAGTTCTTC. It codes for CSVVSLSEQFF.

The V gene is TRBV7-9, the J gene TRBJ2-4; 9 bases agree with TRBD1. V gave up 3 bases and J gave up 6 bases; unmatched junction bases: 3. Per germline, CDR1 SEHNR and CDR2 FQNEAQ (reference sequence). The CDR3 loop spans 14 amino acids. CDR3 sequence (DNA): TGTGCCAGCAGCTTGGGACAGGGTTCAAACATTCAGTACTTC. This encodes CASSLGQGSNIQYF.

As for this clone: The sample holds other DNA sequences that translate to the same CDR3. This rearrangement joins TRBV6-5 to TRBJ2-7; perhaps TRBD2 as D (5 bases). Germline CDR1 reads MNHEY; CDR2 reads SVGAGI. The CDR3 sequence is 11 residues long. With 5 bases removed from V and 4 bases from J, the gap between germline ends came to 6 bases. The CDR3 DNA follows: TGTGCCAGCAGTAGAGGGTACGAGCAGTACTTC. Translating it yields CASSRGYEQYF.

This clone was seen a few times. The CDR3 bases are TGCGCCAGCAGCTTGGAAGTCCGGGGTCGGGGCACTGAAGCTTTCTTT. This sequence encodes CASSLEVRGRGTEAFF. The chain employs TRBV5-1 and TRBJ1-1; D not certain. This CDR3 has 16 amino acids. V shed 0 bases and J shed 4 bases, with 16 bases lying between them. Germline loops: CDR1 SGHRS, CDR2 YFSETQ.

This chain links TRBV29-1 with TRBJ1-1, with a possible D match to TRBD1 (5 bases). The CDR3 loop spans 15 amino acids. V dropped 4 bases and J dropped 0 bases, with 15 bases sitting between them. Germline CDR1 reads SQVTM; CDR2 reads ANQGSEA. As DNA, the CDR3 is TGCAGCGTTGTAGGGGAAGTAGCGGTGAACACTGAAGCTTTCTTT. This encodes CSVVGEVAVNTEAFF.